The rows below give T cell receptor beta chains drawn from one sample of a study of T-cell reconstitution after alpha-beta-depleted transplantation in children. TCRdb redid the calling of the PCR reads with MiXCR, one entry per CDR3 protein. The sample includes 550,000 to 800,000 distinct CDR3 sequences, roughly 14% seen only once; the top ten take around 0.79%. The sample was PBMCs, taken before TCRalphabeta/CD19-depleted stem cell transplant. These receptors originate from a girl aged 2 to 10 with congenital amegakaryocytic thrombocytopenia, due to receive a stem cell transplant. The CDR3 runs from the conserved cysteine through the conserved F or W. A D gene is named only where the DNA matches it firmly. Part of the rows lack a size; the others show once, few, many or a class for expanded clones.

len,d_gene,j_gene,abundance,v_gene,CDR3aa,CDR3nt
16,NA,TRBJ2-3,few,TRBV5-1,CASSLGSFLSTDTQYF,TGCGCCAGCAGCTTGGGCAGTTTTCTTAGCACAGATACGCAGTATTTT
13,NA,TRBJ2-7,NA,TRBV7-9,CASSAGTPLEQYF,TGTGCCAGCAGCGCAGGGACTCCACTGGAGCAGTACTTC
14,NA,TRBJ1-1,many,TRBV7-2,CASSSPSGTPEAFF,TGTGCCAGCAGCTCCCCGTCGGGGACCCCCGAAGCTTTCTTT
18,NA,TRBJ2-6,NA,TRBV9,CASSPFSGAPSGANVLTF,TGTGCCAGCAGCCCATTCTCAGGGGCCCCCTCTGGGGCCAACGTCCTGACTTTC
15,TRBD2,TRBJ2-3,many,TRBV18,CASSPSGDSTDTQYF,TGTGCCAGCTCACCGAGCGGGGATAGCACAGATACGCAGTATTTT
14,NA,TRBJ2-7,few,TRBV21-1,CASTKDATGVEQYF,TGTGCCAGCACCAAAGACGCGACAGGGGTCGAGCAGTACTTC
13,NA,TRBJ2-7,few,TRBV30,CAWKGEARYEQYF,TGTGCCTGGAAGGGGGAAGCCAGGTACGAGCAGTACTTC
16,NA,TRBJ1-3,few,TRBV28,CASRPRENPGLNTIYF,TGTGCCAGCAGGCCTAGAGAGAACCCTGGCCTGAACACCATATATTTT
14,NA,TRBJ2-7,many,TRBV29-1,CSVRSGESLYEQYF,TGCAGCGTGCGTTCAGGGGAGAGCCTCTACGAGCAGTACTTC
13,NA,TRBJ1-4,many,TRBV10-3,CAISVGYAEKLFF,TGTGCCATCAGTGTGGGGTACGCTGAAAAACTGTTTTTT
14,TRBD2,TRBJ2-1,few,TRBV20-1,CSASPSGRGNEQFF,TGCAGTGCTAGCCCTAGCGGGAGGGGTAATGAGCAGTTCTTC
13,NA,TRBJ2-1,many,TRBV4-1,CASSLWGYREQFF,TGCGCCAGCAGCCTCTGGGGATACAGGGAGCAGTTCTTC
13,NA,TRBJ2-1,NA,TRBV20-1,CSAAVGPGNEQFF,TGCAGTGCAGCTGTGGGCCCAGGGAATGAGCAGTTCTTC
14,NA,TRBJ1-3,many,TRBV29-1,CSVDLRGDGNTIYF,TGCAGCGTTGATCTCAGGGGCGATGGAAACACCATATATTTT
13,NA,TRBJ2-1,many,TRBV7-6,CASSLGGPNEQFF,TGTGCCAGCAGCTTAGGGGGACCCAATGAGCAGTTCTTC